These 32 T cell receptor beta chains originate from one sample sequenced in a study of response to subunit inactivated influenza vaccine. TCRdb passed the RT-PCR reads through MiXCR, listing each CDR3 protein once. Among hundreds of thousands of distinct CDR3 sequences, 6% to 9% were seen once, and the ten largest hold around 13%. The sequences come from PBMCs from blood, collected about 24 months after vaccination. The receptors originated from a man between 50 and 69 years old who received an inactivated influenza vaccine.

This clonotype appeared many times. The chain combines TRBV6-1 with TRBJ1-1, with D unclear. The germline V gene encodes CDR1 MNHNS and CDR2 SASEGT. The CDR3 spans 13 residues. V was shortened by 2 bases and J by 5 bases, with 9 bases between the two germline ends. The CDR3 region is CASSERRRTEAFF. The CDR3 DNA sequence: TGTGCCAGCAGTGAACGTCGGAGGACTGAAGCTTTCTTT.

This clonotype was counted many times. The rearrangement joins TRBV3-1 to TRBJ1-1; a weak D match, TRBD1 (5 bases). Germline V lookup: CDR1 LGHDT, CDR2 YNNKEL (reference sequence). This CDR3 comprises 14 residues. V lost 0 bases and J lost 3, with 8 bases in between. The DNA for the CDR3 is TGTGCCAGCAGCCAAGATGTCAGGGACACTGAAGCTTTCTTT. Translating gives CASSQDVRDTEAFF.

This clonotype was seen repeatedly, ten times or more. This rearrangement joins TRBV12-3 or TRBV12-4 to TRBJ2-1; D perhaps matches TRBD1 (6 bases). The CDR3 loop spans 15 amino acids. Trimming stripped 4 bases from V and 1 base from J, with 11 bases between. The chain's CDR3 is CASSSLQGSYNEQFF. The CDR3 DNA follows: TGTGCCAGCAGTTCCCTACAGGGATCCTACAATGAGCAGTTCTTC.

This clonotype was counted only a few times. This sequence joins TRBV6-5 and TRBJ2-2, with D uncertain. This CDR3 has 16 amino acids. Trimming pared 2 bases from V and 2 bases from J, leaving 12 bases between. The germline V gene encodes CDR1 MNHEY and CDR2 SVGAGI. The CDR3 nucleotides are TGTGCCAGCAGTTACATTATGACAAAAAACACCGGGGAGCTGTTTTTT. This sequence encodes CASSYIMTKNTGELFF.

The V and J genes are TRBV6-5 and TRBJ2-7, with 7 bases matching TRBD1. The CDR3 has 17 residues. V was pared by 7 bases and J by 1 base, with 16 bases of the junction left unmatched. Germline values: CDR1 MNHEY, CDR2 SVGAGI. The CDR3 DNA reads TGTGCCAGCACTTCTGAGGGTTGGGACAGAACATCCTACGAGCAGTACTTC. Translated, it gives CASTSEGWDRTSYEQYF.

This chain joins TRBV5-1 and TRBJ1-5; the match to TRBD1 covers 7 bases. The CDR3 covers 16 residues. In germline, CDR1 is SGHRS, CDR2 YFSETQ. Trimming took 1 base from V and 6 from J; bases not matched to a gene: 10. The CDR3 spells CASSLNQGDLPQPQHF. CDR3 sequence (DNA): TGCGCCAGCAGCTTGAATCAGGGGGACCTTCCTCAGCCCCAGCATTTT. The variable domain in full, with the rest retrieved from reference TRBV5-1 and TRBJ1-5, is KAGVTQTPRYLIKTRGQQVTLSCSPISGHRSVSWYQQTPGQGLQFLFEYFSETQRNKGNFPGRFSGRQFSNSRSEMNVSTLELGDSALYLCASSLNQGDLPQPQHFGDGTRLSIL.

This rearrangement joins TRBV10-3 to TRBJ2-1; D tentatively fits TRBD1 or TRBD2 (5 bases each). V lost 4 bases and J lost 2, with 18 bases in between. CDR3 length: 17 amino acids. CDR1 and CDR2 from the germline V gene are ENHRY and SYGVKD. CDR3 amino acids: CAISGGVDVSTYNEQFF. For the CDR3, the DNA is TGTGCCATCAGTGGAGGGGTCGACGTGTCCACCTACAATGAGCAGTTCTTC.

This clonotype was recorded many times. V is TRBV28 and J is TRBJ1-3, with D possibly being TRBD1 (6 bases). Trimming removed 7 bases at V and 6 bases at J, with 16 bases between. In germline, CDR1 is MDHEN, CDR2 SYDVKM. This CDR3 is 14 amino acids long. CDR3 sequence (DNA): TGTGCCAGCAAAACCCGACAGGCTCTAAACACCATATATTTT. This codes for CASKTRQALNTIYF.

This rearrangement joins TRBV10-3 to TRBJ1-5; 8 nucleotides align to TRBD1. The CDR3 contains 16 residues. Germline V CDR1 and CDR2: ENHRY, SYGVKD. Germline trimming cut 4 bases from V and 4 bases from J; bases unmatched to any gene: 9. Here the CDR3 reads CAISGTGGAPNQPQHF. The CDR3, as DNA: TGTGCCATCAGTGGAACAGGGGGAGCCCCGAATCAGCCCCAGCATTTT.

This clonotype was observed a handful of times. The J gene is TRBJ1-1, the V gene TRBV6-2 or TRBV6-3, with unresolved D. Germline CDR1 and CDR2: MNHEY and SVGEGT. V gave up 1 base and J gave up 6 bases, with 12 bases separating them. CDR3 length equals 14 residues. The DNA for the CDR3 is TGTGCCAGCAGTTACTTCTCGGGTTTTGCTGAAGCTTTCTTT. Its translation is CASSYFSGFAEAFF.

The chain joins TRBV7-2 to TRBJ2-7; possibly TRBD1 for D (6 bases). The length of the CDR3 is 15 residues. The V gene's germline CDR1 is SGHTA and CDR2 FQGNSA. V lost 4 bases and J lost 0, with 13 bases in between. The CDR3 bases are TGTGCCAGCAGCTCGACCCGGACAGCCTCCTACGAGCAGTACTTC. This gives the protein CASSSTRTASYEQYF.

The chain employs TRBV7-9 and TRBJ1-5; D is undetermined. Germline V lookup: CDR1 SEHNR, CDR2 FQNEAQ (reference sequence). Trimming stripped 2 bases from V and 3 bases from J, with 8 bases between. This CDR3 spans 14 amino acids. In DNA, the CDR3 is TGTGCCAGCAGCTTATCTTCCCCCAATCAGCCCCAGCATTTT. It codes for CASSLSSPNQPQHF.

At least ten counts were recorded for this clonotype. This chain links TRBV20-1 with TRBJ2-3; D gene ambiguous. Germline values: CDR1 DFQATT, CDR2 SNEGSKA (reference sequence). Deletions cut 6 bases from V and 1 base from J, with 8 bases between. CDR3 length: 12 residues. The CDR3 sequence is CSAGGRTDTQYF. The CDR3, as DNA: TGCAGTGCCGGTGGTCGCACAGATACGCAGTATTTT.

The V call is TRBV23-1, the J call TRBJ2-1; 8 positions match TRBD2. TRBV23-1 is placed among ORFs of uncertain function. This CDR3 has 13 residues. For the CDR3, the DNA is TGCGCTGCAGCGGGGGAAGAGTACAATGAGCAGTTCTTC. It is translated as CAAAGEEYNEQFF.

This clonotype was seen ten or more times. J is TRBJ2-1 and V is TRBV20-1; TRBD2 matches 9 bases. This CDR3 spans 16 amino acids. The V and J ends lost 4 bases and 2 bases, in that order; junction bases with no gene match: 9. Germline V lookup: CDR1 DFQATT, CDR2 SNEGSKA (reference sequence). The CDR3 DNA reads TGCAGTGCTACCCCTCCTAGCGGGATTCCCTACAATGAGCAGTTCTTC. Protein: CSATPPSGIPYNEQFF.

Concerning this clonotype itself: This may stem from a read error, because a much larger clone lies one nucleotide away. This chain connects TRBV10-3 to TRBJ1-2; D not resolved. The CDR3 has 13 amino acids. Per germline, CDR1 ENHRY and CDR2 SYGVKD. V was clipped by 5 bases and J by 3 bases, with 10 bases between them. The CDR3 protein is CAISSSFDYGYTF. The CDR3 DNA reads TGTGCCATCAGTTCCAGTTTCGACTATGGCTACACCTTC.

A few counts support this clonotype. The gene calls are TRBV10-3 and TRBJ2-3; 9 bases align to TRBD1. This CDR3 region has 15 residues. The trim removed 7 bases at V and 0 bases at J, leaving 5 bases unmatched. Germline V gene data show CDR1 as ENHRY and CDR2 as SYGVKD. The CDR3 here is CAIMKTGGSTDTQYF. Here the CDR3 DNA reads TGTGCCATCATGAAGACAGGGGGGAGCACAGATACGCAGTATTTT.

V and J are TRBV19 and TRBJ2-7, with a tentative D call TRBD2 (5 bases). The CDR3 covers 14 residues. CDR1 and CDR2 (germline): LNHDA, SQIVND (reference sequence). V was trimmed by 1 base and J by 3 bases, leaving 10 bases between them. The DNA of the CDR3 is TGTGCCAGTAGTATAGGACTACACTACTACGAGCAGTACTTC. Its protein is CASSIGLHYYEQYF.

This sequence joins TRBV7-9 and TRBJ2-1; TRBD2 agrees at 8 bases. The junction had 7 bases not matched to a gene; V was cut back by 7 bases and J by 5 bases. Looked up from germline, CDR1 is SEHNR and CDR2 is FQNEAQ (reference sequence). The CDR3 totals 14 residues. The CDR3 loop is CASMGGRRDNEQFF. The CDR3 coding sequence is TGTGCCAGCATGGGCGGGAGGCGTGACAATGAGCAGTTCTTC.

The chain has TRBV6-1 and TRBJ1-1; possibly TRBD1 for D (5 bases). V gave up 6 bases and J gave up 2 bases, with 13 bases separating them. CDR3 length equals 14 residues. The germline V gene has CDR1 MNHNS and CDR2 SASEGT. CDR3 DNA sequence: TGTGCCAGCAGGCTTCGACAGAGTAACACTGAAGCTTTCTTT. Protein sequence: CASRLRQSNTEAFF.

The V call is TRBV28, the J call TRBJ1-2, with D uncertain. V shed 9 bases and J shed 5 bases, with 13 bases lying between them. The CDR3 spans 12 residues. The germline V gene encodes CDR1 MDHEN and CDR2 SYDVKM. CDR3 in amino acids: CASFTTSYGYTF. CDR3 nucleotide sequence: TGTGCCAGTTTTACGACCAGTTATGGCTACACCTTC.

This clonotype was recorded a few times. The chain links TRBV6-5 to TRBJ2-2; no reliable D call. V lost 6 bases and J lost 8, with 10 bases in between. This CDR3 region has 12 residues. Per the germline V gene, CDR1 is MNHEY and CDR2 is SVGAGI. In DNA form, the CDR3 reads TGTGCCAGCAGCGCCTTCCGTGGGGAGCTGTTTTTT. This gives the protein CASSAFRGELFF.

In its sample, this clonotype was seen a few times. This rearrangement joins TRBV29-1 to TRBJ2-2; 11 positions agree with TRBD2. Losses at the gene ends were 4 bases for V and 4 bases for J; bases not matched to a gene: 5. The CDR3 loop spans 15 amino acids. Germline V lookup: CDR1 SQVTM, CDR2 ANQGSEA. CDR3 region: CSVGLAGQATGELFF. The CDR3 DNA sequence: TGCAGCGTTGGACTAGCGGGGCAAGCCACCGGGGAGCTGTTTTTT.

This clonotype was recorded at least ten times. CDR3 nucleotides: TGCAGTGCTAGAGGGTTCCTCGGGCTAACTCTTTCACCCCTCCACTTT. The encoded protein is CSARGFLGLTLSPLHF. This chain joins TRBV20-1 and TRBJ1-6; no clear D. V dropped 1 base and J dropped 9 bases, with 19 bases sitting between them. CDR3 length: 16 residues. In germline, CDR1 is DFQATT, CDR2 SNEGSKA (reference sequence).

In this sample, this clonotype turned up a few times. V gene TRBV20-1 combines with J gene TRBJ2-1; no definite D call. V gave up 0 bases and J gave up 3 bases, with 12 bases separating them. CDR1 is DFQATT and CDR2 is SNEGSKA in the germline V gene (reference sequence). The CDR3 length is 15 residues. CDR3 bases: TGCAGTGCTAGAGAAGGACCAGCGCTCTACAATGAGCAGTTCTTC. Its translation: CSAREGPALYNEQFF.

J is TRBJ1-5 and V is TRBV6-1; the D gene is possibly TRBD1 (6 bases). This CDR3 contains 15 residues. Deletions cut 7 bases from V and 1 base from J, with 14 bases between. The V gene's germline CDR1 is MNHNS and CDR2 SASEGT. The CDR3 loop is CASMTGFGSNQPQHF. The CDR3 region has the DNA TGTGCCAGCATGACAGGATTTGGGAGCAATCAGCCCCAGCATTTT.

The genes are TRBV5-6 and TRBJ2-3; 10 bases are a match to TRBD2. CDR3 size: 19 residues. CDR1 SGHDT and CDR2 YYEEEE come from the germline V gene. V shed 1 base and J 5 bases; nucleotides not matched to a gene: 16. The CDR3 protein is CASSLLAGGPGTHGDTQYF. The CDR3 DNA reads as TGTGCCAGCAGCTTGTTAGCGGGGGGACCTGGCACACACGGAGATACGCAGTATTTT.

This clonotype was picked up many times. V is TRBV29-1 and J is TRBJ2-5; 7 bases agree with TRBD1. With 5 bases clipped from V and 2 bases from J, the junction kept 2 bases outside the gene matches. CDR3 length: 12 residues. Germline V gives CDR1 SQVTM, CDR2 ANQGSEA. DNA of the CDR3: TGCAGCGTTCTCAGGGGGCAAGAGACCCAGTACTTC. It codes for CSVLRGQETQYF.

This clonotype was counted between two and nine times. V gene TRBV11-2 combines with J gene TRBJ2-7; D remains unclear. CDR3 length equals 13 residues. V shed 5 bases and J shed 1 base, with 9 bases lying between them. Germline V gene lookup returns CDR1 SGHAT and CDR2 FQNNGV. The CDR3 DNA sequence: TGTGCCAGCAGCCACAGTCCGTCCTACGAGCAGTACTTC. This gives the protein CASSHSPSYEQYF.

There are many counts of this clonotype. The chain joins TRBV20-1 to TRBJ2-5; D is perhaps TRBD1 (5 bases). Germline loops: CDR1 DFQATT, CDR2 SNEGSKA (reference sequence). The ends were cut back, 1 base at V and 2 bases at J, with 11 bases in the middle. There are 14 residues in the CDR3. The CDR3 region is CSARVRGLQETQYF. CDR3 in DNA: TGCAGTGCTAGAGTTAGGGGCCTGCAAGAGACCCAGTACTTC.

On this clonotype: The CDR3 does not close with the conserved phenylalanine or tryptophan, likely indicating a read error. The gene calls are TRBV7-9 and TRBJ2-7; 8 nucleotides align to TRBD2. Germline loops: CDR1 SEHNR, CDR2 FQNEAQ (reference sequence). The CDR3 runs to 14 residues. Losses at the gene ends were 2 bases for V and 2 bases for J; bases not matched to a gene: 2. As DNA, the CDR3 is TGTGCCAGCAGCTTATCGCGGGGGGCCTACGAGCAGTACTCC. Encoded protein: CASSLSRGAYEQYS.

This clonotype was seen at least ten times. V gene TRBV7-8 combines with J gene TRBJ2-2, with D uncertain. This CDR3 comprises 17 residues. Trimming left V 1 base short and J 2 bases short, with 14 bases between. Germline loops: CDR1 SGHVS, CDR2 FQNEAQ. This CDR3 reads CASSLVRSRINTGELFF. DNA of the CDR3: TGTGCCAGCAGCTTAGTGCGGAGCAGGATCAACACCGGGGAGCTGTTTTTT.